A single sample gave rise to the 31 T cell receptor beta chains below, sequenced in a study of cytomegalovirus exposure and HLA in healthy donors. The PCR contained 60 Vbeta and 13 Jbeta primers. Profiled with immunoSEQ multiplex PCR; TCRdb holds only in-frame clones, not every one. Counted here are 150,000 or so clones, around 81% occurring once; the ten biggest clones make up 2% to 3%. The specimen sequenced was PBMCs. Every receptor here comes from a man aged 50 or older in good health and CMV-seronegative.

This clone was seen only a few times. The gene calls are TRBV11-3 and TRBJ2-1, with TRBD2 identical over 15 bases. This CDR3 is built from 19 residues. V was pared by 3 bases and J by 0 bases, with 6 bases of the junction left unmatched. Per the germline V gene, CDR1 is SGHNT and CDR2 is YENEEA. The CDR3, as DNA: TGTGCCAGCAGCTTTGGGACTAGCGGGGGGAGGAGCTCCTACAATGAGCAGTTCTTC. It specifies CASSFGTSGGRSSYNEQFF.

The chain employs TRBV7-9 and TRBJ2-1, with TRBD2 matching over 10 bases. J lost 5 bases, V lost 0 bases, and 7 bases had no gene match. CDR3 length: 17 amino acids. Germline V lookup: CDR1 SEHNR, CDR2 FQNEAQ (reference sequence). CDR3 bases: TGTGCCAGCAGCTTAGCTGTTAGGACTAGCGGAGACAATGAGCAGTTCTTC. As protein: CASSLAVRTSGDNEQFF. The full variable domain, its missing parts supplied by reference TRBV7-9 and TRBJ2-1, is DTGVSQNPRHKITKRGQNVTFRCDPISEHNRLYWYRQTLGQGPEFLTYFQNEAQLEKSRLLSDRFSAERPKGSFSTLEIQRTEQGDSAMYLCASSLAVRTSGDNEQFFGPGTRLTVL.

The V call is TRBV7-9, the J call TRBJ1-3; D unresolved. V gave up 5 bases and J gave up 0 bases, with 11 bases separating them. This CDR3 is 15 amino acids long. Germline-derived CDR1 and CDR2 are SEHNR and FQNEAQ (reference sequence). The CDR3 coding sequence is TGTGCCAGCAGCGTGCTATCAAGCTCTGGAAACACCATATATTTT. Protein sequence: CASSVLSSSGNTIYF.

J is TRBJ1-5 and V is TRBV5-1; 8 bases fit TRBD1. The CDR3 totals 19 residues. Germline V lookup: CDR1 SGHRS, CDR2 YFSETQ. V lost 2 bases, J lost 0 bases, and 13 bases stayed unmatched. The CDR3 sequence: CASSFMDREINNSNQPQHF. For the CDR3, the DNA is TGCGCCAGCAGCTTCATGGACAGGGAAATAAATAATAGCAATCAGCCCCAGCATTTT.

The rearrangement links TRBV14 to TRBJ2-1; D unclear. The ends were cut back, 2 bases at V and 6 bases at J, with 14 bases in the middle. CDR1 SGHDN and CDR2 FVKESK come from the germline V gene. The CDR3 spans 15 residues. In DNA form, the CDR3 reads TGTGCCAGCAGCCAAAGACCGAGACTTTCCAATGAGCAGTTCTTC. This encodes CASSQRPRLSNEQFF. Drawing the rest from reference TRBV14 and TRBJ2-1, the complete variable domain is EAGVTQFPSHSVIEKGQTVTLRCDPISGHDNLYWYRRVMGKEIKFLLHFVKESKQDESGMPNNRFLAERTGGTYSTLKVQPAELEDSGVYFCASSQRPRLSNEQFFGPGTRLTVL.

The rearrangement joins TRBV27 to TRBJ1-4; 9 bases line up with TRBD1. Germline assignment: CDR1 MNHEY and CDR2 SMNVEV (reference sequence). This CDR3 contains 15 residues. J gave up 8 bases and V 4 bases, and 8 bases lay outside the gene matches. The CDR3 coding sequence is TGTGCCAGCAGTTCGCCGGGACAGGGTGGCGAAAAACTGTTTTTT. It codes for CASSSPGQGGEKLFF. The variable domain in full, with the rest retrieved from reference TRBV27 and TRBJ1-4, is EAQVTQNPRYLITVTGKKLTVTCSQNMNHEYMSWYRQDPGLGLRQIYYSMNVEVTDKGDVPEGYKVSRKEKRNFPLILESPSPNQTSLYFCASSSPGQGGEKLFFGSGTQLSVL.

CDR3: CASSLGLAGGDEQFF. CDR3 DNA sequence: TGTGCCAGCAGCTTAGGCCTAGCGGGGGGGGATGAGCAGTTCTTC. The rearrangement links TRBV7-3 to TRBJ2-1, with TRBD2 matching 12 bases. Germline V gene sequence: CDR1 SGHTA, CDR2 FQGTGA. The CDR3 is made up of 15 amino acids. With V trimmed by 2 bases and J by 8 bases, 4 bases remained unmatched.

The rearrangement joins TRBV27 to TRBJ2-1; the match to TRBD1 covers 7 bases. Per the germline V gene, CDR1 is MNHEY and CDR2 is SMNVEV (reference sequence). J was trimmed by 0 bases and V by 2 bases; bases with no gene match: 4. This CDR3 region has 16 residues. As DNA, the CDR3 is TGTGCCAGCAGTTTAGGGCAGGGGGTCTCCTACAATGAGCAGTTCTTC. Translating it yields CASSLGQGVSYNEQFF.

The genes are TRBV14 and TRBJ2-2, with 7 bases lining up with TRBD2. The J segment lost 7 bases and the V segment lost 4 bases, leaving 12 bases of the junction unmatched. The CDR3 totals 16 residues. Per germline, CDR1 SGHDN and CDR2 FVKESK. The CDR3 is CASSRGGGVPSGELFF. CDR3 nucleotide sequence: TGTGCCAGCAGCCGAGGTGGGGGGGTCCCAAGCGGGGAGCTGTTTTTT.

The J gene is TRBJ1-1, the V gene TRBV19; 7 positions match TRBD1. The germline gives CDR1 LNHDA, CDR2 SQIVND (reference sequence). The CDR3 totals 15 residues. Trimming removed 3 bases from V and 1 base from J; junction bases left unmatched: 5. The CDR3 loop reads CASSIQGTENTEAFF. The CDR3 DNA sequence: TGTGCCAGTAGTATTCAAGGGACAGAGAACACTGAAGCTTTCTTT. Full variable domain (remainder filled in from reference TRBV19 and TRBJ1-1): DGGITQSPKYLFRKEGQNVTLSCEQNLNHDAMYWYRQDPGQGLRLIYYSQIVNDFQKGDIAEGYSVSREKKESFPLTVTSAQKNPTAFYLCASSIQGTENTEAFFGQGTRLTVV.

A word on this clone: Other DNA sequences within the sample encode an identical CDR3. This chain connects TRBV6-5 to TRBJ2-3; 10 nucleotides line up with TRBD2. Germline V gene sequence: CDR1 MNHEY, CDR2 SVGAGI. CDR3 length: 15 residues. V trimming: 5 bases; J trimming: 6 bases; junction bases outside the gene matches: 8. The CDR3 nucleotides read TGTGCCAGCAGTCCGGGACTAGCGAGAAGGGATACGCAGTATTTT. It yields the protein CASSPGLARRDTQYF.

The chain has TRBV5-1 and TRBJ2-3; TRBD1 aligns across 8 bases. The CDR3 is 15 amino acids. The V gene end was trimmed by 4 bases and the J gene end by 3 bases; junction bases not matched to a gene: 7. Germline V lookup: CDR1 SGHRS, CDR2 YFSETQ. CDR3 in amino acids: CASSVGTGPTDTQYF. DNA for the CDR3: TGCGCCAGCAGCGTCGGGACAGGTCCAACAGATACGCAGTATTTT.

The genes are TRBV28 and TRBJ2-3; possibly TRBD2 for D (6 bases). The CDR3 sequence is 13 residues long. The V gene lost 5 bases and the J gene lost 14 bases, with 20 bases spanning the gap. Germline V gives CDR1 MDHEN, CDR2 SYDVKM. CDR3 DNA: TGTGCCAGCAGTCATCCCGGGACTGGAGCTACGTATTTT. This codes for CASSHPGTGATYF.

The chain uses TRBV19 and TRBJ2-1, with 9 bases lining up with TRBD2. Germline-derived CDR1 and CDR2 are LNHDA and SQIVND (reference sequence). This CDR3 has 16 amino acids. V lost 0 bases and J lost 5; bases outside the gene matches: 5. CDR3 loop: CASSIDRRGGDNEQFF. The CDR3 nucleotides are TGTGCCAGTAGTATAGATAGGCGGGGGGGCGACAATGAGCAGTTCTTC.

The chain carries TRBV19 and TRBJ2-7; TRBD1 matches at 8 bases. Looked up from germline, CDR1 is LNHDA and CDR2 is SQIVND (reference sequence). With V trimmed by 5 bases and J by 5 bases, 14 bases remained unmatched. This CDR3 contains 16 residues. The CDR3 loop is CASSLQERDRGHEQYF. The CDR3 region has the DNA TGTGCCAGTAGTCTCCAGGAGAGAGACAGGGGCCACGAGCAGTACTTC.

The rearrangement uses TRBV6-4 and TRBJ2-2, with TRBD2 matching over 11 bases. The CDR3 runs to 14 residues. Germline V lookup: CDR1 MRHNA, CDR2 SNTAGT. V trimming: 5 bases; J trimming: 7 bases; junction bases outside the gene matches: 3. CDR3 sequence reads: CASSRLAGIGELFF. The CDR3 nucleotides are TGTGCCAGCAGTCGACTAGCGGGAATCGGGGAGCTGTTTTTT.

The table lists this clone with a count of one. V is TRBV9 and J is TRBJ2-1; 8 nucleotides match TRBD1. The germline V gene has CDR1 SGDLS and CDR2 YYNGEE. The CDR3 is 15 amino acids. V lost 5 bases and J lost 4; bases outside the gene matches: 8. CDR3 coding DNA: TGTGCCAGCAGTCGAGGGACAGGAGAATACAATGAGCAGTTCTTC. This sequence encodes CASSRGTGEYNEQFF. The whole variable domain, remainder taken from reference TRBV9 and TRBJ2-1, is DSGVTQTPKHLITATGQRVTLRCSPRSGDLSVYWYQQSLDQGLQFLIQYYNGEERAKGNILERFSAQQFPDLHSELNLSSLELGDSALYFCASSRGTGEYNEQFFGPGTRLTVL.

V and J are TRBV29-1 and TRBJ1-2; 12 bases match TRBD1. Germline V gives CDR1 SQVTM, CDR2 ANQGSEA. Trimming at V came to 1 base and at J to 7 bases, leaving 4 bases not matched to a gene. CDR3 length: 14 residues. The CDR3 loop reads CSVEAGQGAGGYTF. The CDR3 DNA sequence: TGCAGCGTTGAAGCGGGACAGGGGGCTGGTGGCTACACCTTC.

The chain couples TRBV30 to TRBJ2-1; TRBD2 is a possible D gene (6 bases). There are 17 residues in the CDR3. V was shortened by 1 base and J by 2 bases, with 18 bases between the two germline ends. Germline CDR1 reads GTSNPN; CDR2 reads SVGIG (reference sequence). The chain's CDR3 is CAWSDRLARGAYNEQFF. Here the CDR3 DNA reads TGTGCCTGGAGTGATAGGCTAGCGAGAGGGGCCTACAATGAGCAGTTCTTC.

The rearrangement uses TRBV5-4 and TRBJ2-3; TRBD2 agrees at 11 bases. The junction had 3 bases not matched to a gene; V was cut back by 0 bases and J by 9 bases. Germline V gene data show CDR1 as SGHNT and CDR2 as YYREEE (reference sequence). This CDR3 has 14 residues. The CDR3 is CASSLGLAGGTQYF. The CDR3 bases are TGTGCCAGCAGCTTGGGGCTAGCGGGGGGCACGCAGTATTTT. The full variable domain, in which reference TRBV5-4 and TRBJ2-3 provide the parts outside the CDR3, is ETGVTQSPTHLIKTRGQQVTLRCSSQSGHNTVSWYQQALGQGPQFIFQYYREEENGRGNFPPRFSGLQFPNYSSELNVNALELDDSALYLCASSLGLAGGTQYFGPGTRLTVL.

This clone was recorded once. J is TRBJ1-3 and V is TRBV27; maybe TRBD1 (6 bases). The CDR3 extends over 14 amino acids. V lost 5 bases and J 3 bases, leaving 11 bases between the germline ends. Germline V gene lookup returns CDR1 MNHEY and CDR2 SMNVEV (reference sequence). The CDR3 DNA follows: TGTGCCAGCAGTACCGGGACACTTGGAAACACCATATATTTT. Protein sequence: CASSTGTLGNTIYF.

In its sample, this clone was seen a few times. The junction and the germline gene differ at one end; a read error may be behind it. The J gene is TRBJ1-2, the V gene TRBV5-6; D perhaps matches TRBD1 (6 bases). Germline V gene lookup returns CDR1 SGHDT and CDR2 YYEEEE. CDR3 size: 13 residues. The DNA for the CDR3 is TGTGCCAGCACCTTGACGCAGGGGAGCGGCTACACCTTC. This sequence encodes CASTLTQGSGYTF.

The chain links TRBV29-1 to TRBJ1-2, with D perhaps matching TRBD1 (6 bases). This CDR3 comprises 12 residues. The germline gives CDR1 SQVTM, CDR2 ANQGSEA. Deletions cut 6 bases from V and 4 bases from J, with 12 bases between. DNA of the CDR3: TGCAGCGTCCGCCTGGACAGCTATGGCTACACCTTC. Translated: CSVRLDSYGYTF.

This clone showed up just a few times. The chain recombines TRBV18 with TRBJ2-5, with 11 positions matching TRBD2. The ends lost 1 base at V and 3 bases at J; junction bases unmatched: 10. The CDR3 spans 18 residues. Per the germline V gene, CDR1 is KGHSH and CDR2 is LQKENI. The CDR3 protein is CASSPLAGGPPIKETQYF. DNA for the CDR3: TGTGCCAGCTCACCACTAGCGGGAGGGCCCCCGATCAAAGAGACCCAGTACTTC.

The gene calls are TRBV9 and TRBJ1-2, with TRBD1 matching 8 bases. V lost 4 bases and J lost 6; bases outside the gene matches: 11. The CDR3 is made up of 15 amino acids. The germline gives CDR1 SGDLS, CDR2 YYNGEE. The CDR3 sequence is CASSPRTGSINGYTF. DNA of the CDR3: TGTGCCAGCAGCCCTCGGACAGGGAGTATAAATGGCTACACCTTC. Looking up the rest from reference TRBV9 and TRBJ1-2 gives the full variable domain: DSGVTQTPKHLITATGQRVTLRCSPRSGDLSVYWYQQSLDQGLQFLIQYYNGEERAKGNILERFSAQQFPDLHSELNLSSLELGDSALYFCASSPRTGSINGYTFGSGTRLTVV.

The chain recombines TRBV27 with TRBJ2-3, with 7 bases fitting TRBD2. The CDR3 totals 14 residues. V dropped 2 bases and J dropped 2; count of bases not matched to a gene: 1. Germline lookup yields CDR1 MNHEY and CDR2 SMNVEV (reference sequence). The CDR3 is CASSLRDYTDTQYF. CDR3 nucleotides: TGTGCCAGCAGTTTAAGGGACTACACAGATACGCAGTATTTT.

The chain has TRBV18 and TRBJ2-7, with a weak D call TRBD1 (6 bases). Germline-derived CDR1 and CDR2 are KGHSH and LQKENI. The CDR3 is made up of 13 amino acids. The V end was cut by 5 bases, the J end by 2 bases, with 10 bases between. CDR3 loop: CASSTGTTYEQYF. The CDR3 nucleotides read TGTGCCAGCTCAACGGGGACAACCTACGAGCAGTACTTC.

This clone is a singleton in its sample. The chain couples TRBV11-2 to TRBJ2-7, with 15 positions matching TRBD2. Per the germline V gene, CDR1 is SGHAT and CDR2 is FQNNGV. The CDR3 spans 17 residues. V was clipped by 5 bases and J by 3 bases; unmatched bases: 8. In DNA form, the CDR3 reads TGTGCCAGCAGCCCCCAACAGGGACTAGCGGGAGGCTACGAGCAGTACTTC. Amino acids: CASSPQQGLAGGYEQYF.

This sequence joins TRBV11-1 and TRBJ1-1; tentatively, D is TRBD1 (6 bases). With 5 bases removed from V and 1 base from J, the gap between germline ends came to 14 bases. The CDR3 spans 15 residues. Looked up from germline, CDR1 is SGHAT and CDR2 is FQDESV (reference sequence). CDR3 bases: TGTGCCAGCAGCGTCAGGGGTAGGAAGAACACTGAAGCTTTCTTT. It yields the protein CASSVRGRKNTEAFF.

This chain joins TRBV12-5 and TRBJ2-3; 10 nucleotides line up with TRBD2. The CDR3 has 16 residues. In germline, CDR1 is LGHNT, CDR2 FRNRAP. V shed 3 bases and J 4 bases; nucleotides not matched to a gene: 7. The CDR3 sequence: CASGLGLAGASDTQYF. In DNA form, the CDR3 reads TGTGCTAGTGGTTTAGGGCTAGCGGGGGCCTCAGATACGCAGTATTTT.

This chain connects TRBV29-1 to TRBJ2-7; D may be TRBD2 (6 bases). Trimming left V 3 bases short and J 3 bases short, with 9 bases between. CDR1 is SQVTM, CDR2 ANQGSEA, per germline. The CDR3 covers 12 residues. Here the CDR3 DNA reads TGCAGCGTTGAGGGAGGCTACTACGAGCAGTACTTC. Protein: CSVEGGYYEQYF.